The rows below give T cell receptor beta chains drawn from one sample of a study of shared clonotypes between healthy human individuals. Clones were read by immunoSEQ multiplex PCR, and TCRdb kept only the in-frame ones, dropping some. The sample shows 2,500,000 or so clones, 93% of them seen only once. The sequenced sample consisted of naive CD4+ T cells from PBMCs. The receptors stem from a man aged 18 to 30 in good health. Some clones in this sample may be carry-over from other donors' samples. Both conserved end residues are part of each CDR3. A D gene is named only where the DNA matches it firmly. Some rows have no size entry. The others give once, few or many, or a class for an expanded clone.

D gene	V gene	J gene	CDR3 length	clone size	CDR3 DNA	CDR3 protein
TRBD2	TRBV14	TRBJ2-3	24	-	TGTGCCAGCAGCCAAGCAAAAAAAACCGGGACTAGCGGGAGGGTCCTCAATTACACAGATACGCAGTATTTT	CASSQAKKTGTSGRVLNYTDTQYF
-	TRBV6-1	TRBJ2-1	12	-	TGTGCCACTGTCTTTTCCTACAATGAGCAGTTCTTC	CATVFSYNEQFF
-	TRBV10-3	TRBJ2-4	16	-	TGTGCCATCAGTGAACGGACAGATGTAGCCAAAAACATTCAGTACTTC	CAISERTDVAKNIQYF
-	TRBV5-6	TRBJ2-2	13	-	TGTGCCAGCACCTACTCAGGGGTGGGGGAGCTGTTTTTT	CASTYSGVGELFF
TRBD2	TRBV11-2	TRBJ2-7	19	-	TGTGCCAGCAGCTTATGGAGGGGTGCTACTAGCGGGGAGAGCTACGAGCAGTACTTC	CASSLWRGATSGESYEQYF
-	TRBV29-1	TRBJ2-1	14	-	TGCAGCGTTGCCGTCGTACTCCGCGGGAATGAGCAGTTCTTC	CSVAVVLRGNEQFF
-	TRBV27	TRBJ1-1	15	-	TGTGCCAGCAGACCCTTCGGGGCCCCTAACACTGAAGCTTTCTTT	CASRPFGAPNTEAFF
-	TRBV7-2	TRBJ1-2	13	-	TGTGCCAGCAGCTTATCGCCTAACTATGGCTACACCTTC	CASSLSPNYGYTF
TRBD1	TRBV29-1	TRBJ2-7	15	-	TGCAGCGTGGCCTCGGACAGGTCCCTCCGTGGGGAGCAGTACTTC	CSVASDRSLRGEQYF
-	TRBV6-1	TRBJ2-1	14	-	TGTGCCAGCAGTGAATTTCGGGGCTACAATGAGCAGTTCTTC	CASSEFRGYNEQFF
-	TRBV30	TRBJ2-6	18	-	TGTGCCTGGACCGGACGGGTAGGGAGAAACTCTGGGGCCAACGTCCTGACTTTC	CAWTGRVGRNSGANVLTF
-	TRBV9	TRBJ2-5	18	-	TGTGCCAGCAGCATAATGAATAGCCCCGCCGAAAACCAAGAGACCCAGTACTTC	CASSIMNSPAENQETQYF
-	TRBV18	TRBJ2-7	16	-	TGTGCCAGCTCACCACGCATCCTTAGCCGTGGGGACGAGCAGTACTTC	CASSPRILSRGDEQYF
-	TRBV28	TRBJ2-2	14	-	TGTGCCAGCAGTTTTGGGCAGATCACCGGGGAGCTGTTTTTT	CASSFGQITGELFF
TRBD2	TRBV7-2	TRBJ2-7	15	-	TGTGCCAGCAGCTTAGCAAGCGGGAGTTGGAACGAGCAGTACTTC	CASSLASGSWNEQYF
TRBD1	TRBV19	TRBJ1-2	15	-	TGTGCCAGTAGTCAACGGACAGGGGGCGGCTATGGCTACACCTTC	CASSQRTGGGYGYTF
TRBD1	TRBV28	TRBJ1-5	18	-	TGTGCCAGCAGTATCACCGGGACAGGGAGAGGCGGCAATCAGCCCCAGCATTTT	CASSITGTGRGGNQPQHF
TRBD2	TRBV5-1	TRBJ2-5	15	-	TGCGCCAGCAGCATCCTAGCGGGAGTGGGGGAGACCCAGTACTTC	CASSILAGVGETQYF
TRBD2	TRBV2	TRBJ2-3	16	once	TGTGCCAGCACCCGACCAGGGAGCGGGAGGACAGATACGCAGTATTTT	CASTRPGSGRTDTQYF
-	TRBV5-1	TRBJ2-2	14	once	TGCGCCAGCAGCTTGGCCAGGGCCACCGGGGAGCTGTTTTTT	CASSLARATGELFF
-	TRBV6-5	TRBJ2-3	13	-	TGTGCCAGCAGACTAGGGGGGACAGATACGCAGTATTTT	CASRLGGTDTQYF
-	TRBV11-2	TRBJ2-3	17	once	TGTGCCAGCAGCTTAGTCTACTTCCACAACCCCCAGGATACGCAGTATTTT	CASSLVYFHNPQDTQYF
TRBD1	TRBV19	TRBJ2-7	14	-	TGTGCCAGTAGTATGGGGACAGGAACCTACGAGCAGTACTTC	CASSMGTGTYEQYF
-	TRBV6-6	TRBJ1-5	14	-	TGTGCCAGCAGTCCACAGGGCTCTGAACAGCCCCAGCATTTT	CASSPQGSEQPQHF
TRBD2	TRBV7-2	TRBJ2-1	16	-	TGTGCCAGCAGCGACCCGGGCATAGCGGGAATCAATGAGCAGTTCTTC	CASSDPGIAGINEQFF
-	TRBV23-1	TRBJ2-7	15	-	TGCGCCAGCAGTCAATCAGGCCAGAGGGGAGGCGAGCAGTACTTC	CASSQSGQRGGEQYF